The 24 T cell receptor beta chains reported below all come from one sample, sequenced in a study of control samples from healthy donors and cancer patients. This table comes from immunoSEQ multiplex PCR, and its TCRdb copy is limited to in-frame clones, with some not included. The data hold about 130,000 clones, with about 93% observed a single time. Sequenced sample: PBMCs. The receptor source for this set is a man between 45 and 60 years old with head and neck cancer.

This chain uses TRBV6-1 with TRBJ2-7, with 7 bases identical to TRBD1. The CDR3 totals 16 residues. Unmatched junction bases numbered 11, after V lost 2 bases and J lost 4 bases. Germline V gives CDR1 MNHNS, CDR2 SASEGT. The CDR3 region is CASSEPSRGRGYEQYF. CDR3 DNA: TGTGCCAGCAGTGAACCGTCCCGGGGCAGGGGGTACGAGCAGTACTTC.

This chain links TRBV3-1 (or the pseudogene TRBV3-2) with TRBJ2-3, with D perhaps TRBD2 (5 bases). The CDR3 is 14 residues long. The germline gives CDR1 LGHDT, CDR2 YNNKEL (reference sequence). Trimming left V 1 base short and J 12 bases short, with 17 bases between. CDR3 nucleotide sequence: TGTGCCAGCAGCCAAGCTAGCCTAGGATCCCTCCAGTATTTT. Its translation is CASSQASLGSLQYF.

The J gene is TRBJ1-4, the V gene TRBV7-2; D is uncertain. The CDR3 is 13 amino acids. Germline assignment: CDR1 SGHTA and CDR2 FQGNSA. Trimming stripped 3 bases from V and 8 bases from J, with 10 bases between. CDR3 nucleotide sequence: TGTGCCAGCAGCTTTTACACGGAGGAAAAACTGTTTTTT. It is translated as CASSFYTEEKLFF.

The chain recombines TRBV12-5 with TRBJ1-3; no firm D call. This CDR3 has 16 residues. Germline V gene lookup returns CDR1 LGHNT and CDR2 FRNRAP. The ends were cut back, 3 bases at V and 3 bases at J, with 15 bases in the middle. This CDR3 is CASGFLGSKGGNTIYF. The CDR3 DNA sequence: TGTGCTAGTGGTTTTCTTGGGTCAAAAGGTGGAAACACCATATATTTT. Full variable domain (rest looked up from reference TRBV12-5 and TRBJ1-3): DARVTQTPRHKVTEMGQEVTMRCQPILGHNTVFWYRQTMMQGLELLAYFRNRAPLDDSGMPKDRFSAEMPDATLATLKIQPSEPRDSAVYFCASGFLGSKGGNTIYFGEGSWLTVV.

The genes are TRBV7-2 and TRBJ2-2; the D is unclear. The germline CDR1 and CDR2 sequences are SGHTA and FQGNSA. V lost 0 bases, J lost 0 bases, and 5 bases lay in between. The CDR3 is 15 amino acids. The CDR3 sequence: CASSLAGPNTGELFF. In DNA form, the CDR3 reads TGTGCCAGCAGCTTAGCCGGCCCGAACACCGGGGAGCTGTTTTTT. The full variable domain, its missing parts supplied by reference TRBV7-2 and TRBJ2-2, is GAGVSQSPSNKVTEKGKDVELRCDPISGHTALYWYRQSLGQGLEFLIYFQGNSAPDKSGLPSDRFSAERTGGSVSTLTIQRTQQEDSAVYLCASSLAGPNTGELFFGEGSRLTVL.

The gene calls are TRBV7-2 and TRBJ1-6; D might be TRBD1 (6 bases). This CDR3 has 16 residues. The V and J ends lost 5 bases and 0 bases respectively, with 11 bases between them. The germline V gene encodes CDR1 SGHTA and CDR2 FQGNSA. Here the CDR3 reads CASSTRQASYNSPLHF. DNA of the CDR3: TGTGCCAGCAGCACGCGACAGGCCTCCTATAATTCACCCCTCCACTTT.

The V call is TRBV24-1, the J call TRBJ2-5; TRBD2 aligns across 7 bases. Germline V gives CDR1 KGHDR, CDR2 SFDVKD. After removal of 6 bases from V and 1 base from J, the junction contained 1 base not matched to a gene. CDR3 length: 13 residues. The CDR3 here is CATSLAAQETQYF. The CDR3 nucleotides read TGTGCCACCAGTCTAGCGGCCCAAGAGACCCAGTACTTC.

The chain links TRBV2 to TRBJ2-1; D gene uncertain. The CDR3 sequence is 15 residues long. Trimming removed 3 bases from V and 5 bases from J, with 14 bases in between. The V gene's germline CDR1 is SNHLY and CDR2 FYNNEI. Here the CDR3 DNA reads TGTGCCAGCAGTGATAGGAGATCCATCAACAATGAGCAGTTCTTC. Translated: CASSDRRSINNEQFF.

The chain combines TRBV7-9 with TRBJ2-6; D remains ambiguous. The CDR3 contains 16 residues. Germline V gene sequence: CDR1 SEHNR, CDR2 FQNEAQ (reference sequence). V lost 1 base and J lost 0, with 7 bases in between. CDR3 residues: CASSLVRPSGANVLTF. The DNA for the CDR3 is TGTGCCAGCAGCTTAGTGCGGCCCTCTGGGGCCAACGTCCTGACTTTC.

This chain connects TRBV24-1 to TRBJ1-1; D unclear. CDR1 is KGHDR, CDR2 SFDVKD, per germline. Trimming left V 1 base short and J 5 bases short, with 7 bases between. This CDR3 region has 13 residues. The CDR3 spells CATSDFGWTEAFF. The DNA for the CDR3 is TGTGCCACCAGTGATTTTGGGTGGACTGAAGCTTTCTTT.

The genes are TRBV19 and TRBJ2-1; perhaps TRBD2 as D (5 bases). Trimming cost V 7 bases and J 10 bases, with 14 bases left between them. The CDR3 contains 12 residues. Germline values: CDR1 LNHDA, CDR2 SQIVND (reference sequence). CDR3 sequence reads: CASTLAAGEQFF. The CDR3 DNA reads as TGTGCCAGTACCCTGGCGGCGGGCGAGCAGTTCTTC.

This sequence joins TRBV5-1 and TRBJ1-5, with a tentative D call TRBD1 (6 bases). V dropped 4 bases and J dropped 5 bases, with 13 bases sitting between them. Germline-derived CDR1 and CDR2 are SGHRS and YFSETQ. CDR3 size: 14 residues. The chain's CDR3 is CASSPGRGDQPQHF. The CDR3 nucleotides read TGCGCCAGCAGCCCCGGGAGGGGGGATCAGCCCCAGCATTTT.

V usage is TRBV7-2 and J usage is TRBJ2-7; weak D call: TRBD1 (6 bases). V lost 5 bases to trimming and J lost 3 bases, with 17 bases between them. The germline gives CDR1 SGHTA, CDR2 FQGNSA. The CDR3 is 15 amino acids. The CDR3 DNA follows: TGTGCCAGCAGCCGCGGACAGCACGCTTTCTACGAGCAGTACTTC. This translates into CASSRGQHAFYEQYF.

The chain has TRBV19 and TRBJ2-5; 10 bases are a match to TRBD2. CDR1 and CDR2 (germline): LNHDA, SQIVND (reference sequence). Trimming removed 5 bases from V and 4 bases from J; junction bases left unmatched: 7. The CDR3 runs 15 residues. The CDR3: CASSRAGGPPETQYF. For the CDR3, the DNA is TGTGCCAGTAGTCGAGCGGGGGGGCCCCCAGAGACCCAGTACTTC. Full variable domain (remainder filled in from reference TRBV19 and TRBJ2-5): DGGITQSPKYLFRKEGQNVTLSCEQNLNHDAMYWYRQDPGQGLRLIYYSQIVNDFQKGDIAEGYSVSREKKESFPLTVTSAQKNPTAFYLCASSRAGGPPETQYFGPGTRLLVL.

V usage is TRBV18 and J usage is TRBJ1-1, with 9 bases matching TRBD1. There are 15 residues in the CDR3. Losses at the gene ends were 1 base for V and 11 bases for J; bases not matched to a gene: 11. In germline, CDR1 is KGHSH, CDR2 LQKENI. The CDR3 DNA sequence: TGTGCCAGCTCACCACGAGTTACGGCACAGGGGGCTGCTTTCTTT. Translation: CASSPRVTAQGAAFF.

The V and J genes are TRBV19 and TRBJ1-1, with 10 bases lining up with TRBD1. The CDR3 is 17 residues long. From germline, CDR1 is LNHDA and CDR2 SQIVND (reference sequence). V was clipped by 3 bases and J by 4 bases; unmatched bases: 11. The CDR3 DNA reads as TGTGCCAGTAGTATGGGTTCCCCGGGACAGGGGAGCACTGAAGCTTTCTTT. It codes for CASSMGSPGQGSTEAFF.

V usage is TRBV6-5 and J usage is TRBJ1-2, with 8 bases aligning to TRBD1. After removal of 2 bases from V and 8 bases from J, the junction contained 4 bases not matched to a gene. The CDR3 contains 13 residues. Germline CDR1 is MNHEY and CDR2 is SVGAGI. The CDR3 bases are TGTGCCAGCAGTTACGGGGACAGGCGGGGCTACACCTTC. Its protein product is CASSYGDRRGYTF.

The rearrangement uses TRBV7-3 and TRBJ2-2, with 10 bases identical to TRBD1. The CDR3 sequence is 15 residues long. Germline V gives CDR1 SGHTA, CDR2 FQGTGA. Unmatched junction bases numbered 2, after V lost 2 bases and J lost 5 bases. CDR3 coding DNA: TGTGCCAGCAGCTTAGGACAGGGGGAAACCGGGGAGCTGTTTTTT. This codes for CASSLGQGETGELFF.

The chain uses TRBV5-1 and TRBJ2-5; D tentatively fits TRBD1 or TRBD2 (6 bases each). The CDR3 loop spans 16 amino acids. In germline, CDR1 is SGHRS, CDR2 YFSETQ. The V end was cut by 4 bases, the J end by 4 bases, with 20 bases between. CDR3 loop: CASSLGGTGLGETQYF. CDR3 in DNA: TGCGCCAGCAGCCTGGGAGGTACAGGGTTAGGAGAGACCCAGTACTTC.

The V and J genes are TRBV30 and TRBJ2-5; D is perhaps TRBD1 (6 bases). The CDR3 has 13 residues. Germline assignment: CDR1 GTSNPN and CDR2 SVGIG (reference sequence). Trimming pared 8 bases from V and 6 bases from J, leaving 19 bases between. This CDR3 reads CAGNLGGAKTQYF. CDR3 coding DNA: TGTGCCGGCAACCTTGGGGGCGCAAAGACCCAGTACTTC.

The CDR3 DNA reads TGTGCCAGCAGGATTGGACAGTCCTATGGCTACACCTTC. Protein product: CASRIGQSYGYTF. The V call is TRBV5-6, the J call TRBJ1-2, with D perhaps TRBD1 (6 bases). The V gene's germline CDR1 is SGHDT and CDR2 YYEEEE. The CDR3 is made up of 13 amino acids. Trimming pared 5 bases from V and 4 bases from J, leaving 12 bases between.

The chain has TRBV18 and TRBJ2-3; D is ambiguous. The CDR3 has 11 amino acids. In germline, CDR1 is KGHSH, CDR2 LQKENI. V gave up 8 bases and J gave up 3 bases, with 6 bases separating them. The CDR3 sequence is CASRETDTQYF. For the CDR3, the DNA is TGTGCCAGCCGAGAGACAGATACGCAGTATTTT.

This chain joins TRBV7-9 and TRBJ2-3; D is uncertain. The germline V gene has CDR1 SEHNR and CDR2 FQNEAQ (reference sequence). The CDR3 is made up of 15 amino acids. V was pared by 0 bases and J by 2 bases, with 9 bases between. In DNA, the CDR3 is TGTGCCAGCAGCTTAGCGGGCCCCTTCACAGATACGCAGTATTTT. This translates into CASSLAGPFTDTQYF.

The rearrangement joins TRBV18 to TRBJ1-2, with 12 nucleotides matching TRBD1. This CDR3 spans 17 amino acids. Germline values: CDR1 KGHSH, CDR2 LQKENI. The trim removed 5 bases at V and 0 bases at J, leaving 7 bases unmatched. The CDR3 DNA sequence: TGTGCCAGCTCAGGGACAGGGGGCGAAGCAGCTAACTATGGCTACACCTTC. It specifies CASSGTGGEAANYGYTF.